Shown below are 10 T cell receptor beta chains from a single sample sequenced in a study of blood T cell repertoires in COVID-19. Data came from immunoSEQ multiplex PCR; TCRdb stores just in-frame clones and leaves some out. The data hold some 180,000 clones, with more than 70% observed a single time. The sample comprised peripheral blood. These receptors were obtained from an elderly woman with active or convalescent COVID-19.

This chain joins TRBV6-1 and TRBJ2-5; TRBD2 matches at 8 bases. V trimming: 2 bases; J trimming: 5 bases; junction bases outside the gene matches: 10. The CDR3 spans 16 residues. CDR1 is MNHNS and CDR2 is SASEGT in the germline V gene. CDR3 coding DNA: TGTGCCAGCAGTGAAAGCGGGGGCGGTTTGGGGGAGACCCAGTACTTC. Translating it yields CASSESGGGLGETQYF.

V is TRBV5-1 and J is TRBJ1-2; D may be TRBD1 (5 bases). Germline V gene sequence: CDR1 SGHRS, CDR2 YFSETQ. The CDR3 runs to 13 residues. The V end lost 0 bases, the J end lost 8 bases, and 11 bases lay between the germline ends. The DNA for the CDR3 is TGCGCCAGCAGCTTGGAGCCTAAGGGGGGCTACACCTTC. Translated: CASSLEPKGGYTF.

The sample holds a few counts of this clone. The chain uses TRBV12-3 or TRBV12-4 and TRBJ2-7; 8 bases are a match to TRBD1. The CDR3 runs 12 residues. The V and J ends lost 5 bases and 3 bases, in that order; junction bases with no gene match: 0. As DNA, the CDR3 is TGTGCCAGCAGTACAGGGGGCTACGAGCAGTACTTC. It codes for CASSTGGYEQYF.

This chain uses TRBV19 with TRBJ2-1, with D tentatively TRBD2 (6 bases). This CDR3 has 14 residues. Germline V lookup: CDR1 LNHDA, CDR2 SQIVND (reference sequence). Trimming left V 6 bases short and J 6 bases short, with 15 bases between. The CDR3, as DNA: TGTGCCAGTAGAGATCGCAGGACTATCAATGAGCAGTTCTTC. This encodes CASRDRRTINEQFF.

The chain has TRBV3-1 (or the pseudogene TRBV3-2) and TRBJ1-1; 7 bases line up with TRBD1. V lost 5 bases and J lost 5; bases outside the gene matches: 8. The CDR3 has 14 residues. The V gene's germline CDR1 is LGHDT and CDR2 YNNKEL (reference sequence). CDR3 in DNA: TGTGCCAGCAGCTCCCCGAACAGGGGAACTGAAGCTTTCTTT. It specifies CASSSPNRGTEAFF.

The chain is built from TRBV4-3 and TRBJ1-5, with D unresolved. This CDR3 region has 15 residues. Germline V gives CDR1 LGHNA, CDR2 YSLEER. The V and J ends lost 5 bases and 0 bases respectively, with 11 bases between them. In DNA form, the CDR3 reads TGCGCCAGCAGCTTTGGCCGAAATAGCAATCAGCCCCAGCATTTT. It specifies CASSFGRNSNQPQHF.

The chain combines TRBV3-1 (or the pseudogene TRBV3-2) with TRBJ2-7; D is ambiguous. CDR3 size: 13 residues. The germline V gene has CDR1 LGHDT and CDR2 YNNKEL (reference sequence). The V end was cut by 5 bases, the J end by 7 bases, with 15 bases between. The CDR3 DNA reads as TGTGCCAGCAGCGTTAATGGCGCGGCAGAGCAGTACTTC. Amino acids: CASSVNGAAEQYF.

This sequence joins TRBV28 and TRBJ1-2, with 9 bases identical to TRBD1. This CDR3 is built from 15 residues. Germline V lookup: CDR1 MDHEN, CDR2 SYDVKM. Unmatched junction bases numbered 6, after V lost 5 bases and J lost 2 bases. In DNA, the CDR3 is TGTGCCAGCAGTCTTCCGGGACAGGGAAACTATGGCTACACCTTC. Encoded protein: CASSLPGQGNYGYTF.

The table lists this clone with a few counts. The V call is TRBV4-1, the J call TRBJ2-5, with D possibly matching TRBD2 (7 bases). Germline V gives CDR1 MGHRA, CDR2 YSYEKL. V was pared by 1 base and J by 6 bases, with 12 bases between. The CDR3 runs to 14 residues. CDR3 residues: CASSQVGGAKTQYF. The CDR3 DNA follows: TGCGCCAGCAGCCAAGTAGGGGGGGCAAAGACCCAGTACTTC.

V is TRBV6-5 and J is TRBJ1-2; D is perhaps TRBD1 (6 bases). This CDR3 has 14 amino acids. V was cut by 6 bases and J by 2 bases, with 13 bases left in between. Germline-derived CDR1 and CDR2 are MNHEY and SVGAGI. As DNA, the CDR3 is TGTGCCAGCAGCCTCCCGGACAGAAACTATGGCTACACCTTC. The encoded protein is CASSLPDRNYGYTF.